What follows describes a single T cell receptor (beta chain). Its target is not known. This entry is derived from a study of CD8 T cells in ankylosing spondylitis. Generation of TCR beta libraries employed quantitative 5'-RACE incorporating molecular barcodes. TCRdb re-called the 5' RACE reads with MiXCR, one entry per CDR3 protein. The table includes roughly 230,000 distinct CDR3 sequences, 7% to 10% detected once. Germline V gene sequence: CDR1 GTSNPN, CDR2 SVGIG (reference sequence). Trimming left V 3 bases short and J 2 bases short, with 17 bases between. CDR3 length: 15 amino acids. Study-level findings and limits: Characteristic, it appeared, of ankylosing spondylitis blood was a TCR beta motif of 7 or 8 highly homologous variants. From matched ankylosing spondylitis synovial fluid, disease-linked clones were reportedly recovered at significantly enriched levels. A CD8+ phenotype characterized the disease-linked clones, which were relatively rare in peripheral blood.

The sequenced sample was blood, either unsorted or a sorted T cell fraction (not recorded which). The rearrangement joins TRBV30 to TRBJ2-7, with D perhaps being TRBD1 or TRBD2 (5 bases each). The receptor's source is a female donor with ankylosing spondylitis or in good health (not recorded which). CDR3: CAWSPFRDGAYEQYF. CDR3 sequence (DNA): TGTGCCTGGAGCCCATTCCGGGACGGCGCCTACGAGCAGTACTTC.